This TCR beta chain was captured by sequencing in a study of cytomegalovirus exposure and HLA in healthy donors. Broader study findings: The classifier was said to identify cytomegalovirus status with high specificity and sensitivity. The authors confirmed in vitro that a few CMV-associated chains were specific for CMV antigens. The study assumed roughly uniform donor sequencing depth for presence/absence analyses.

Of note for this clone: The antigen remains unidentified.

Germline CDR1 reads SQVTM; CDR2 reads ANQGSEA. V lost 4 bases to trimming and J lost 9 bases; unmatched junction nucleotides: 11. This CDR3 has 14 residues. The study ran its PCR with 60 Vbeta and 13 Jbeta primers. TCRdb keeps only in-frame clones here, not all; method: immunoSEQ multiplex PCR. This repertoire shows approximately 35,000 clones, about 79% found once; its top ten account for around 3.6%. At collection, donors were nominally healthy, but unrecorded immune exposures were probable. Sequenced input: PBMCs. The origin of this receptor is a woman younger than 35 in good health and CMV-seronegative. The gene calls are TRBV29-1 and TRBJ2-3; 9 bases line up with TRBD2. CDR3 region: CSVGQRGDHWTQYF. The CDR3 DNA follows: TGCAGCGTTGGCCAGCGGGGGGACCATTGGACGCAGTATTTT.